Many counts were recorded for the clone carrying this T cell receptor (beta chain). Its antigen is undetermined. These data come from a study of T cells in Graves' hyperthyroidism and ophthalmopathy. The study's findings and limits: The model predicted ophthalmopathy a median approximately 6 months before onset.

RNA transcripts provided the source from which TCR beta CDR3 regions were amplified. TCR CDR3 regions were first amplified by RT-PCR with HTBI primers. TCRdb re-called the multiplex PCR reads with MiXCR, one entry per CDR3 protein. The profile covers around 300,000 distinct CDR3 sequences, with around 13% appearing a single time and 6.5% to 10% taken by the ten largest. The definition of stable Graves' hyperthyroidism was no ophthalmopathy progression within 18 months. Any patient presenting with uncontrolled infection, other autoimmune disease, pregnancy or lactation was left out. PBMCs were sourced from approximately 10 ml fresh peripheral blood. The TCR sequence derives from a woman aged 35 to 49 with Graves' hyperthyroidism. The specimen was blood.

The CDR3 sequence is CASSFGASSYEQYF. The CDR3 DNA sequence: TGTGCCAGCAGTTTCGGGGCCTCCTCCTACGAGCAGTACTTC. The chain uses TRBV6-1 and TRBJ2-7; the D gene could be TRBD1 or TRBD2 (5 bases each). CDR1 and CDR2 (germline): MNHNS, SASEGT. The CDR3 is made up of 14 amino acids. V was pared by 5 bases and J by 0 bases, with 11 bases between.